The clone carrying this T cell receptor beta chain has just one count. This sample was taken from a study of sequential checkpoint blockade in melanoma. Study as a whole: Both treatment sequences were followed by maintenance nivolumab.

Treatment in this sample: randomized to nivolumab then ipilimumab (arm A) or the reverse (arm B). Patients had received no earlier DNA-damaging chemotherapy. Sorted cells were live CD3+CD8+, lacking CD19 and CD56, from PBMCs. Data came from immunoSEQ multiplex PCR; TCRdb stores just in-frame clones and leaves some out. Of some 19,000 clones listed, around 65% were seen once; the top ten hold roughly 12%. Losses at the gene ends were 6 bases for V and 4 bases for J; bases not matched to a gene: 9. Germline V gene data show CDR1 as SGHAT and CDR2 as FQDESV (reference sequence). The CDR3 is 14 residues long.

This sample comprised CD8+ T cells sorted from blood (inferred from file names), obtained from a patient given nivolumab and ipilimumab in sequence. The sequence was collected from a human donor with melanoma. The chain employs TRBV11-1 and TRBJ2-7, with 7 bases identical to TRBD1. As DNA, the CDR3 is TGTGCCAGCAGTCGGGTACAGGGGCGATACGAGCAGTACTTC. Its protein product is CASSRVQGRYEQYF.